Following are 29 T cell receptor beta chains from one sample sequenced in a study of shared clonotypes between healthy human individuals. TCRdb keeps only in-frame clones here, not all; method: immunoSEQ multiplex PCR. The profile shows 600,000 to 800,000 clones, approximately 72% of them singletons. Sequenced input: memory CD4+ T cells sorted from blood. The subset was: CD45RA-negative fraction. The receptors originated from a woman under 40 in good health.

V is TRBV13 and J is TRBJ2-2, with a tentative D call TRBD2 (6 bases). The CDR3 is made up of 15 amino acids. Germline V gene sequence: CDR1 PRHDT, CDR2 FYEKMQ (reference sequence). The V and J ends lost 0 bases and 3 bases respectively, with 8 bases between them. CDR3 in amino acids: CASSLGGGYTGELFF. The CDR3 DNA is TGTGCCAGCAGCTTAGGCGGGGGATACACCGGGGAGCTGTTTTTT.

The chain carries TRBV15 and TRBJ1-5, with no clear D. Trimming stripped 2 bases from V and 3 bases from J, with 11 bases between. Germline V gives CDR1 LNHNV, CDR2 YYDKDF (reference sequence). This CDR3 contains 15 residues. The CDR3 here is CATSRNRQANQPQHF. The CDR3 DNA follows: TGTGCCACCAGCAGAAACCGACAAGCCAATCAGCCCCAGCATTTT.

This clone was seen a single time. The chain is built from TRBV2 and TRBJ2-2; D may be TRBD1 (6 bases). The germline CDR1 and CDR2 sequences are SNHLY and FYNNEI. This CDR3 region has 15 residues. V gave up 5 bases and J gave up 5 bases, with 15 bases separating them. CDR3 loop: CASSMHRVVTGELFF. CDR3 nucleotides: TGTGCCAGCAGTATGCACAGGGTAGTTACCGGGGAGCTGTTTTTT.

The chain is built from TRBV6-5 and TRBJ1-1, with D hard to call. Trimming removed 2 bases at V and 8 bases at J, with 6 bases between. Germline CDR1 reads MNHEY; CDR2 reads SVGAGI. The CDR3 has 11 amino acids. The CDR3 DNA reads TGTGCCAGCAGTTACAAAAGCGAAGCTTTCTTT. Translation: CASSYKSEAFF.

This clone was recorded once. J is TRBJ2-7 and V is TRBV29-1; D tentatively reads TRBD1 or TRBD2 (5 bases each). Looked up from germline, CDR1 is SQVTM and CDR2 is ANQGSEA. The CDR3 loop spans 14 amino acids. The V gene lost 5 bases and the J gene lost 0 bases, with 14 bases spanning the gap. CDR3 coding DNA: TGCAGCGTTCCTGGGGGTTCCCTCTCCTACGAGCAGTACTTC. Its translation: CSVPGGSLSYEQYF.

The V gene is TRBV4-1, the J gene TRBJ1-2; 8 bases line up with TRBD1. Trimming cost V 2 bases and J 6 bases; bases outside gene matches: 8. The germline gives CDR1 MGHRA, CDR2 YSYEKL. The CDR3 sequence is 15 residues long. CDR3 in amino acids: CASSQIPGGLNGYTF. Written as DNA, the CDR3 is TGCGCCAGCAGCCAAATTCCAGGGGGCTTGAATGGCTACACCTTC.

The V call is TRBV27, the J call TRBJ1-1, with D hard to call. Looked up from germline, CDR1 is MNHEY and CDR2 is SMNVEV (reference sequence). The V and J ends lost 2 bases and 0 bases respectively, with 10 bases between them. The CDR3 spans 15 residues. In DNA, the CDR3 is TGTGCCAGCAGTTTAGCCGGAAGTATGAACACTGAAGCTTTCTTT. Protein sequence: CASSLAGSMNTEAFF.

This chain connects TRBV7-9 to TRBJ1-5, with 7 positions matching TRBD1. Trimming at V came to 5 bases and at J to 2 bases, leaving 6 bases not matched to a gene. The germline V gene has CDR1 SEHNR and CDR2 FQNEAQ (reference sequence). CDR3 size: 15 residues. CDR3 in amino acids: CASSNQGEGNQPQHF. CDR3 in DNA: TGTGCCAGCAGCAATCAGGGGGAGGGCAATCAGCCCCAGCATTTT.

This clone was detected only a few times. The rearrangement uses TRBV19 and TRBJ2-7, with D tentatively TRBD2 (6 bases). Looked up from germline, CDR1 is LNHDA and CDR2 is SQIVND (reference sequence). V was trimmed by 9 bases and J by 0 bases, leaving 12 bases between them. This CDR3 comprises 13 residues. CDR3 nucleotide sequence: TGTGCCAGCGGACTAACGAGCTCCTACGAGCAGTACTTC. It translates to CASGLTSSYEQYF.

The chain is built from TRBV10-1 and TRBJ2-7; D may be TRBD1 (5 bases). The CDR3 runs to 13 residues. The V gene's germline CDR1 is WNHNN and CDR2 SYGVQD (reference sequence). With 6 bases removed from V and 3 bases from J, the gap between germline ends came to 12 bases. The CDR3 DNA is TGCGCCAGCAGGTTACAAGGGGACTACGAGCAGTACTTC. It is translated as CASRLQGDYEQYF.

The chain links TRBV19 to TRBJ1-3, with TRBD1 matching over 7 bases. J lost 7 bases, V lost 0 bases, and 9 bases had no gene match. From germline, CDR1 is LNHDA and CDR2 SQIVND (reference sequence). This CDR3 spans 16 amino acids. CDR3 nucleotides: TGTGCCAGTAGTATAGATCGACAGGGATCACGGAACACCATATATTTT. It specifies CASSIDRQGSRNTIYF.

The V and J genes are TRBV6-6 and TRBJ2-7; D is undetermined. This CDR3 comprises 14 residues. The V end was cut by 5 bases, the J end by 1 base, with 12 bases between. Germline-derived CDR1 and CDR2 are MNHNY and SVGAGI (reference sequence). The CDR3 sequence: CASSGQLGSYEQYF. The DNA for the CDR3 is TGTGCCAGCAGTGGTCAGCTGGGTTCCTACGAGCAGTACTTC.

This rearrangement joins TRBV28 to TRBJ2-3; tentative D call: TRBD2 (5 bases). Germline V gene data show CDR1 as MDHEN and CDR2 as SYDVKM. V was shortened by 6 bases and J by 3 bases, with 19 bases between the two germline ends. This CDR3 region has 16 residues. In nucleotides, the CDR3 is TGTGCCAGCAGCCGGACCCTAATAGGACTTACAGATACGCAGTATTTT. Protein sequence: CASSRTLIGLTDTQYF.

This clone appeared a single time. This rearrangement joins TRBV5-1 to TRBJ1-1, with 10 bases aligning to TRBD1. The CDR3 spans 17 residues. Germline values: CDR1 SGHRS, CDR2 YFSETQ. With 4 bases clipped from V and 4 bases from J, the junction kept 13 bases outside the gene matches. The CDR3 DNA reads TGCGCCAGCAGCCTGGAAGGGACAGGGGTGGCGACCACTGAAGCTTTCTTT. Translating gives CASSLEGTGVATTEAFF.

On this clone itself: Other nucleotide sequences in the sample specify the same CDR3. This chain joins TRBV18 and TRBJ1-1; D is ambiguous. Per germline, CDR1 KGHSH and CDR2 LQKENI. Trimming removed 6 bases at V and 1 base at J, with 9 bases between. The CDR3 consists of 13 residues. The chain's CDR3 is CASSRQENTEAFF. In nucleotides, the CDR3 is TGTGCCAGCTCGAGGCAGGAGAACACTGAAGCTTTCTTT.

This clone has ten or more counts. This sequence joins TRBV19 and TRBJ2-1; 12 bases map to TRBD2. V was clipped by 2 bases and J by 5 bases; unmatched bases: 4. The CDR3 totals 16 residues. Per the germline V gene, CDR1 is LNHDA and CDR2 is SQIVND (reference sequence). CDR3 sequence (DNA): TGTGCCAGTAGTATATATACTAGCGGGAGGAACAATGAGCAGTTCTTC. This encodes CASSIYTSGRNNEQFF. Looking up the rest from reference TRBV19 and TRBJ2-1 gives the full variable domain: DGGITQSPKYLFRKEGQNVTLSCEQNLNHDAMYWYRQDPGQGLRLIYYSQIVNDFQKGDIAEGYSVSREKKESFPLTVTSAQKNPTAFYLCASSIYTSGRNNEQFFGPGTRLTVL.

In this sample, this clone turned up once. The rearrangement uses TRBV10-1 and TRBJ2-7, with 10 bases aligning to TRBD1. J gave up 6 bases and V 6 bases, and 11 bases lay outside the gene matches. The CDR3 spans 15 residues. CDR1 is WNHNN, CDR2 SYGVQD, per germline (reference sequence). The DNA for the CDR3 is TGCGCCAGCAGCGAAACCGGGACAGGGGTATTCGAGCAGTACTTC. This codes for CASSETGTGVFEQYF.

This chain joins TRBV2 and TRBJ1-1, with D possibly matching TRBD1 (6 bases). Germline values: CDR1 SNHLY, CDR2 FYNNEI. Trimming shortened V by 7 bases and J by 4 bases, and 16 bases separated the two germline ends. The CDR3 loop spans 14 amino acids. The CDR3 DNA sequence: TGTGCCAGCATGGAGGAGGGGGTCGGCACTGAAGCTTTCTTT. This encodes CASMEEGVGTEAFF.

V is TRBV4-1 and J is TRBJ1-4; D perhaps matches TRBD1 (6 bases). The CDR3 sequence is 16 residues long. Deletions cut 4 bases from V and 8 bases from J, with 20 bases between. Germline V CDR1 and CDR2: MGHRA, YSYEKL. Written as DNA, the CDR3 is TGCGCCAGCAGCCTCACGGGAGGGGGTCGGCGCGAAAAACTGTTTTTT. Its protein product is CASSLTGGGRREKLFF.

The V gene is TRBV19, the J gene TRBJ1-5; D perhaps matches TRBD1 (6 bases). The germline CDR1 and CDR2 sequences are LNHDA and SQIVND (reference sequence). Between the trimmed V and J ends, which lost 3 bases and 6 bases, there was a span of 12 bases. The CDR3 length is 14 residues. CDR3 bases: TGTGCCAGTAGTATTATACAGGGAGGTCAGCCCCAGCATTTT. Its translation: CASSIIQGGQPQHF. Based on the CDR3 plus reference TRBV19 and TRBJ1-5, the full variable domain is DGGITQSPKYLFRKEGQNVTLSCEQNLNHDAMYWYRQDPGQGLRLIYYSQIVNDFQKGDIAEGYSVSREKKESFPLTVTSAQKNPTAFYLCASSIIQGGQPQHFGDGTRLSIL.

This rearrangement joins TRBV27 to TRBJ2-4; D may be TRBD2 (6 bases). CDR1 is MNHEY and CDR2 is SMNVEV in the germline V gene (reference sequence). This CDR3 spans 15 amino acids. The V end was cut by 7 bases, the J end by 1 base, with 14 bases between. CDR3: CASKETGVAKNIQYF. Written as DNA, the CDR3 is TGTGCCAGCAAGGAAACGGGAGTGGCCAAAAACATTCAGTACTTC.

This chain uses TRBV10-3 with TRBJ2-4; the match to TRBD1 covers 9 bases. Germline V CDR1 and CDR2: ENHRY, SYGVKD. After removal of 3 bases from V and 6 bases from J, the junction contained 6 bases not matched to a gene. The CDR3 contains 15 residues. The chain's CDR3 is CAISESQQGANIQYF. DNA for the CDR3: TGTGCCATCAGTGAATCGCAACAGGGGGCAAACATTCAGTACTTC.

Many counts were recorded for this clone. This sequence joins TRBV4-1 and TRBJ2-3, with D perhaps matching TRBD2 (6 bases). V lost 4 bases and J lost 2, with 19 bases in between. The CDR3 has 17 residues. Germline values: CDR1 MGHRA, CDR2 YSYEKL. CDR3 region: CASSLIAAGTTTDTQYF. The CDR3 region has the DNA TGCGCCAGCAGCCTAATAGCTGCGGGAACTACCACAGATACGCAGTATTTT.

This clone was counted ten times or more. This chain links TRBV27 with TRBJ1-1, with D uncertain. The ends were cut back, 4 bases at V and 0 bases at J, with 15 bases in the middle. CDR3 length: 16 residues. Germline V gives CDR1 MNHEY, CDR2 SMNVEV (reference sequence). CDR3 sequence (DNA): TGTGCCAGCAGTTCCTCCCCCTCGGGCCTGAACACTGAAGCTTTCTTT. Translated: CASSSSPSGLNTEAFF.

V is TRBV20-1 and J is TRBJ2-3; D unresolved. With 5 bases removed from V and 5 bases from J, the gap between germline ends came to 8 bases. This CDR3 has 11 residues. Germline lookup yields CDR1 DFQATT and CDR2 SNEGSKA (reference sequence). The CDR3 coding sequence is TGCAGTGCTCTCTCCCTAGATACGCAGTATTTT. Protein product: CSALSLDTQYF.

The chain is built from TRBV6-1 and TRBJ2-7; D is possibly TRBD2 (7 bases). V dropped 7 bases and J dropped 3 bases, with 13 bases sitting between them. In germline, CDR1 is MNHNS, CDR2 SASEGT. The CDR3 runs to 13 residues. The CDR3 nucleotides read TGTGCCAGCATGGGGGGGCTTAACTACGAGCAGTACTTC. Translated: CASMGGLNYEQYF.

This chain links TRBV19 with TRBJ1-5; tentative D call: TRBD1 (6 bases). V lost 7 bases and J 4 bases, leaving 14 bases between the germline ends. Germline V gene lookup returns CDR1 LNHDA and CDR2 SQIVND (reference sequence). This CDR3 is 14 amino acids long. The CDR3 loop is CASKGGHDNQPQHF. CDR3 bases: TGTGCCAGTAAGGGGGGGCACGATAATCAGCCCCAGCATTTT.

The chain has TRBV28 and TRBJ2-2; no firm D call. This CDR3 is 14 amino acids long. Between the trimmed V and J ends, which lost 6 bases and 7 bases, there was a span of 15 bases. The germline V gene encodes CDR1 MDHEN and CDR2 SYDVKM. This chain's CDR3 is CASSTRVPGGELFF. In DNA form, the CDR3 reads TGTGCCAGCAGCACCCGGGTCCCAGGCGGGGAGCTGTTTTTT. The whole variable domain, remainder taken from reference TRBV28 and TRBJ2-2, is DVKVTQSSRYLVKRTGEKVFLECVQDMDHENMFWYRQDPGLGLRLIYFSYDVKMKEKGDIPEGYSVSREKKERFSLILESASTNQTSMYLCASSTRVPGGELFFGEGSRLTVL.

This clone was seen once. The CDR3 nucleotides read TGTGCCAGCAGCCGCCTAGGTCGTTACTCCTACGAGCAGTACTTC. It encodes CASSRLGRYSYEQYF. The chain employs TRBV7-9 and TRBJ2-7, with D unresolved. Trimming shortened V by 5 bases and J by 0 bases, and 14 bases separated the two germline ends. Germline lookup yields CDR1 SEHNR and CDR2 FQNEAQ (reference sequence). The CDR3 is 15 residues long.